This T cell receptor (beta chain) was identified in a study of blood T cells in healthy people across ages. Through a sample-barcoded 5' primer and a J-beta primer mix, a second PCR was run for about 6 to 12 cycles. TCRdb reprocessed the 5' RACE reads via MiXCR and lists one record per CDR3 protein. The sample carries 910,000 or so distinct CDR3 sequences, 51% recorded once. This TCR was recovered from a woman aged 55-69 years in good health. Sequenced sample: blood.

The CDR3, as DNA: TGCAGTGCTCGTACTAGCGGGAGTAAAAATGAGCAGTTCTTC. Protein product: CSARTSGSKNEQFF. The chain recombines TRBV20-1 with TRBJ2-1, with 11 bases that match TRBD2. Germline lookup yields CDR1 DFQATT and CDR2 SNEGSKA (reference sequence). V shed 5 bases, J shed 7 bases, and the junction held 7 bases outside the gene matches. This CDR3 has 14 amino acids.